This T cell receptor (beta chain) originates from a study of blood T cell repertoires in COVID-19. The wider study: COVID-19 samples collected from the United States, Italy and Spain covered acute and convalescent phases.

Per germline, CDR1 SNHLY and CDR2 FYNNEI. The CDR3 has 15 residues. The V end lost 0 bases, the J end lost 4 bases, and 12 bases lay between the germline ends. Profiled with immunoSEQ multiplex PCR; TCRdb holds only in-frame clones, not every one. The table includes about 340,000 clones, approximately 86% detected once. Sequencing was done on a sample of peripheral blood. The V call is TRBV2, the J call TRBJ1-2; D possibly corresponds to TRBD1 (5 bases). The receptor's source is a woman aged 60-75 years with COVID-19, enrolled during active disease. CDR3 sequence (DNA): TGTGCCAGCAGTGAAGCGCTTCGGCAGGGCTATGGCTACACCTTC. This encodes CASSEALRQGYGYTF. The variable domain in full, with the rest retrieved from reference TRBV2 and TRBJ1-2, is EPEVTQTPSHQVTQMGQEVILRCVPISNHLYFYWYRQILGQKVEFLVSFYNNEISEKSEIFDDQFSVERPDGSNFTLKIRSTKLEDSAMYFCASSEALRQGYGYTFGSGTRLTVV.